A single sample gave rise to the 10 T cell receptor beta chains below, sequenced in a study of T cell responses to AZD1222 COVID-19 vaccine. The method was immunoSEQ multiplex PCR; TCRdb's version includes in-frame clones alone and lacks a portion of them. The data contain approximately 140,000 clones, around 93% of them singletons. The sequencing here drew on peripheral blood, taken on day 0 of AZD1222 vaccination. These receptors were collected from an adult in good health.

The chain combines TRBV5-1 with TRBJ1-1; 9 nucleotides agree with TRBD1. The V segment lost 4 bases and the J segment 4 bases; nucleotides outside the gene matches: 5. The CDR3 covers 14 residues. CDR1 is SGHRS and CDR2 is YFSETQ in the germline V gene. CDR3: CASSTGTGLTEAFF. CDR3 DNA: TGCGCCAGCAGCACCGGGACAGGGCTCACTGAAGCTTTCTTT.

This clone turned up a few times. The chain has TRBV27 and TRBJ2-1, with 9 bases that match TRBD2. CDR3 length: 16 residues. Germline CDR1 MNHEY, CDR2 SMNVEV (reference sequence). The junction had 7 bases not matched to a gene; V was cut back by 2 bases and J by 5 bases. DNA of the CDR3: TGTGCCAGCAGTTTAAGGGCCCGACTAGCGGACAATGAGCAGTTCTTC. It is translated as CASSLRARLADNEQFF.

The V and J genes are TRBV24-1 and TRBJ2-1, with 10 bases matching TRBD1. The V gene end was trimmed by 3 bases and the J gene end by 7 bases; junction bases not matched to a gene: 11. In germline, CDR1 is KGHDR, CDR2 SFDVKD. The CDR3 runs to 17 residues. This CDR3 is CATSDPNRQGAPNEQFF. The CDR3 coding sequence is TGTGCCACCAGTGATCCCAACCGACAGGGGGCCCCTAATGAGCAGTTCTTC.

The rearrangement joins TRBV6-5 to TRBJ1-1; D unresolved. The CDR3 has 15 residues. Germline V CDR1 and CDR2: MNHEY, SVGAGI. The V and J ends lost 5 bases and 1 base respectively, with 14 bases between them. As DNA, the CDR3 is TGTGCCAGCAGTCCCCATAACGCCGGGAACACTGAAGCTTTCTTT. It is translated as CASSPHNAGNTEAFF.

The chain carries TRBV19 and TRBJ1-4; D is unresolved. V lost 4 bases and J lost 4, with 13 bases in between. Germline loops: CDR1 LNHDA, CDR2 SQIVND (reference sequence). The CDR3 length is 15 residues. The DNA for the CDR3 is TGTGCCAGTAGTAGAGGATGGGGAAATAATGAAAAACTGTTTTTT. It codes for CASSRGWGNNEKLFF.

CDR3 sequence: CASSPMEGEQYF. In DNA form, the CDR3 reads TGTGCCAGCAGCCCCATGGAGGGTGAGCAGTACTTC. The chain has TRBV7-6 and TRBJ2-7; possible D gene TRBD2, 6 bases. This CDR3 is 12 amino acids long. Per germline, CDR1 SGHVS and CDR2 FNYEAQ. Trimming removed 5 bases at V and 7 bases at J, with 12 bases between.

The J gene is TRBJ1-1, the V gene TRBV5-6; D unclear. The CDR3 sequence is 13 residues long. With 2 bases removed from V and 2 bases from J, the gap between germline ends came to 7 bases. In germline, CDR1 is SGHDT, CDR2 YYEEEE. The CDR3 reads CASSFRGNTEAFF. For the CDR3, the DNA is TGTGCCAGCAGCTTCCGGGGAAACACTGAAGCTTTCTTT.

This clone was counted a single time. The genes are TRBV19 and TRBJ1-1, with unresolved D. CDR3 length: 14 residues. Germline assignment: CDR1 LNHDA and CDR2 SQIVND (reference sequence). Trimming cost V 3 bases and J 1 base, with 9 bases left between them. As DNA, the CDR3 is TGTGCCAGTAGTATTATCGGATCGAACACTGAAGCTTTCTTT. Encoded protein: CASSIIGSNTEAFF. Full variable domain (rest looked up from reference TRBV19 and TRBJ1-1): DGGITQSPKYLFRKEGQNVTLSCEQNLNHDAMYWYRQDPGQGLRLIYYSQIVNDFQKGDIAEGYSVSREKKESFPLTVTSAQKNPTAFYLCASSIIGSNTEAFFGQGTRLTVV.

This clone was counted once. The J gene is TRBJ1-3, the V gene TRBV5-1, with TRBD1 matching 7 bases. The V gene's germline CDR1 is SGHRS and CDR2 YFSETQ. Germline trimming cut 0 bases from V and 4 bases from J; bases unmatched to any gene: 4. The CDR3 extends over 15 amino acids. Here the CDR3 reads CASSLATGVGNTIYF. CDR3 DNA sequence: TGCGCCAGCAGCTTGGCCACAGGGGTAGGAAACACCATATATTTT.

The chain recombines TRBV5-4 with TRBJ2-5, with 9 nucleotides matching TRBD2. Germline lookup yields CDR1 SGHNT and CDR2 YYREEE (reference sequence). There are 15 residues in the CDR3. The V segment lost 5 bases and the J segment 9 bases; nucleotides outside the gene matches: 14. The CDR3, as DNA: TGTGCCAGCAGGGAGGGATGGGAACCTAGCGGGGCCCAGTACTTC. Translated: CASREGWEPSGAQYF.